The rows below give T cell receptor beta chains drawn from one sample of a study of human T cells and chemical hapten exposure. MiXCR, applied by TCRdb to the RACE reads, yields one record per CDR3 protein. The data contain 70,000 or so distinct CDR3 sequences, 11% of them singletons. The material was whole blood, obtained in connection with sensitization to the hapten diphenylcyclopropenone (DPC). All receptors derive from a woman aged 50 to 60 with alopecia areata. Some clones in this sample may be carry-over from other donors' samples. The CDR3 runs from the conserved cysteine through the conserved F or W. A D gene is named only where the DNA matches it firmly. Where a row states a size, it is once, few, many or the class of an expanded clone; other rows omit it.

j_call	d_call	clone_size	v_call	cdr3_aa	cdr3_nt
TRBJ1-5	-	-	TRBV2	CASSVEENQPQHF	TGTGCCAGCAGTGTCGAGGAAAATCAGCCCCAGCATTTT
TRBJ2-7	TRBD1	many	TRBV6-2/TRBV6-3	CASRVSGQTAYEQYF	TGTGCCAGCAGGGTGTCGGGACAGACAGCCTACGAGCAGTACTTC
TRBJ2-2	TRBD1	few	TRBV27	CASSWGTGITGELFF	TGTGCCAGCAGTTGGGGGACAGGGATAACCGGGGAGCTGTTTTTT
TRBJ2-7	-	many	TRBV6-5	CASSYGGTLTYEQYF	TGTGCCAGCAGTTACGGGGGGACTCTTACCTACGAGCAGTACTTC
TRBJ1-2	-	-	TRBV28	CASRKTVFYGYAF	TGTGCCAGCAGGAAGACAGTGTTCTATGGCTACGCCTTC
TRBJ1-5	-	-	TRBV6-2/TRBV6-3	CASGLGQPQHF	TGTGCCAGCGGTCTAGGGCAGCCCCAGCATTTT
TRBJ1-5	-	few	TRBV7-9	CASSFGAGNQPQHF	TGTGCCAGCAGCTTCGGGGCGGGCAATCAGCCCCAGCATTTT
TRBJ1-1	-	many	TRBV14	CASSQGGVYGTTEAFF	TGTGCCAGCAGCCAGGGTGGAGTGTACGGCACCACTGAAGCTTTCTTT
TRBJ1-5	TRBD1	-	TRBV4-1	CASSQGTGYNQPQHF	TGCGCCAGCAGCCAGGGGACAGGATACAATCAGCCCCAGCATTTT
TRBJ2-2	TRBD2	-	TRBV23-1	CARTPSGWYTGELFF	TGCGCCAGAACCCCTAGCGGGTGGTACACCGGGGAGCTGTTTTTT
TRBJ1-3	-	few	TRBV12-2	CASRTLRDSGNTIYF	TGTGCAAGTCGCACGCTCCGGGACTCTGGAAACACCATATATTTT
TRBJ1-1	-	-	TRBV5-1	CASSLSPDKTAFF	TGCGCCAGCAGCTTGAGCCCCGATAAAACGGCTTTCTTT
TRBJ2-3	-	-	TRBV3-1	CASSRFFRQSAADTQYF	TGTGCCAGCAGCCGATTTTTCAGGCAGTCGGCGGCAGATACGCAGTATTTT
TRBJ1-5	-	many	TRBV20-1	CSARDGAGAGYSNQPQHF	TGCAGTGCTAGAGATGGCGCAGGGGCGGGATATAGCAATCAGCCCCAGCATTTT
TRBJ2-3	-	-	TRBV29-1	CSVEPGGTDTQYF	TGCAGCGTCGAACCCGGGGGCACAGATACGCAGTATTTT
TRBJ1-5	-	many	TRBV3-1	CASSQDADSRQPQHF	TGTGCCAGCAGCCAAGATGCGGACAGCCGGCAGCCCCAGCATTTT
TRBJ1-1	-	many	TRBV6-5	CASSYYAGGSTEAFF	TGTGCCAGCAGTTATTACGCCGGAGGTTCCACTGAAGCTTTCTTT
TRBJ2-4	TRBD1	many	TRBV12-3/TRBV12-4	CASRGGQGEGIQYF	TGTGCCAGCAGGGGGGGACAGGGAGAGGGCATTCAGTACTTC
TRBJ2-3	-	many	TRBV20-1	CSARSAGPGTQYF	TGCAGTGCTAGATCGGCGGGGCCGGGTACGCAGTATTTT
TRBJ1-1	-	many	TRBV28	CASSLRDRTEAFF	TGTGCCAGCAGTTTGAGGGATCGCACTGAAGCTTTCTTT
TRBJ2-6	TRBD2	many	TRBV7-9	CASSRGDSGANVLTF	TGTGCCAGCAGCCGGGGGGACTCTGGGGCCAACGTCCTGACTTTC
TRBJ1-1	-	-	TRBV28	CASSSPYRVPEAFF	TGTGCCAGCAGTTCCCCCTACAGGGTTCCTGAAGCTTTCTTT
TRBJ1-2	TRBD1	-	TRBV29-1	CSVAGGAGGYTF	TGCAGCGTCGCAGGGGGCGCGGGTGGCTACACCTTC
TRBJ2-7	TRBD1	-	TRBV7-6	CASSLEGTGGDRDEQYF	TGTGCCAGCAGCTTAGAGGGGACAGGAGGCGACCGTGACGAGCAGTACTTC
TRBJ2-3	-	many	TRBV7-9	CASSSGTVGTDTQYF	TGTGCCAGCAGCTCGGGGACTGTGGGCACAGATACGCAGTATTTT
TRBJ2-7	TRBD1	many	TRBV5-1	CASSSGTAIYEQYF	TGCGCCAGCAGCTCAGGGACAGCTATCTACGAGCAGTACTTC
TRBJ1-1	-	many	TRBV12-3/TRBV12-4	CASSRNTEAFF	TGTGCCAGCAGTCGAAACACTGAAGCTTTCTTT
TRBJ2-3	-	many	TRBV24-1	CATSASGGTDTQYF	TGTGCCACCAGTGCATCTGGGGGCACAGATACGCAGTATTTT
TRBJ1-6	-	few	TRBV12-3/TRBV12-4	CASSRAQLNSPLHF	TGTGCCAGCAGTCGGGCGCAGCTTAATTCACCCCTCCACTTT
TRBJ2-7	TRBD1	-	TRBV18	CASSPPGQPTYEQYF	TGTGCCAGCTCACCCCCGGGACAGCCAACCTACGAGCAGTACTTC
TRBJ1-1	-	few	TRBV28	CASSLDVISAFF	TGTGCCAGCAGTCTAGACGTGATTAGCGCTTTCTTT
TRBJ1-2	TRBD1	many	TRBV12-3/TRBV12-4	CASRPRTGKGYGYTF	TGTGCCAGCAGGCCGAGGACAGGGAAAGGCTATGGCTACACCTTC
TRBJ1-2	-	many	TRBV12-3/TRBV12-4	CASSFGAGVGYGYTF	TGTGCCAGCAGTTTCGGTGCAGGGGTGGGATATGGCTACACCTTC
TRBJ1-1	TRBD1	many	TRBV3-1	CASSPGTAGYLAFF	TGTGCCAGCAGCCCCGGGACAGCGGGGTATTTGGCTTTCTTT
TRBJ1-2	-	-	TRBV6-1	CASSEDANYGYTF	TGTGCCAGCAGTGAAGATGCTAACTATGGCTACACCTTC
TRBJ2-3	-	-	TRBV4-3	CASSQVDTDTQYF	TGCGCCAGCAGCCAAGTTGACACAGATACGCAGTATTTT
TRBJ1-2	-	few	TRBV15	CATSQSSGDGYTF	TGTGCCACCAGCCAGAGCTCGGGAGATGGCTACACCTTC
TRBJ2-1	TRBD2	few	TRBV19	CASGWLAGATAHEQFF	TGTGCCAGTGGGTGGCTAGCGGGAGCTACAGCCCATGAGCAGTTCTTC
TRBJ1-2	-	-	TRBV6-5	CASSYGQNYGYTF	TGTGCCAGCAGTTACGGCCAGAACTATGGCTACACCTTC
TRBJ1-6	-	-	TRBV7-6	CASSRWGTDSKSPLHF	TGTGCCAGCAGCCGATGGGGTACGGACAGCAAATCACCCCTCCACTTT